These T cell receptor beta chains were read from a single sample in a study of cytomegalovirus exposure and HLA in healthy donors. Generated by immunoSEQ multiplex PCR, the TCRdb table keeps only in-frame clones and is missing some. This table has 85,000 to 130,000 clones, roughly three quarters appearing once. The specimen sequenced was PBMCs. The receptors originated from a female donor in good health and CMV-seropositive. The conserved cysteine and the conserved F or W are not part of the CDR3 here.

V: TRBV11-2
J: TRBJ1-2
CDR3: ASSLVRAGRGYGYT

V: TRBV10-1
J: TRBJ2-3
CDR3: ASSDGGRSTDTQY

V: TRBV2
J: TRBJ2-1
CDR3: ASSSSGGAGYNEQF

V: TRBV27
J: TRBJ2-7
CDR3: ASSLTPSASSYEQY

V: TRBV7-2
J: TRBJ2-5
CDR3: ASSPLGQNGETQY

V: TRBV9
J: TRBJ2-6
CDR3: ASRGDRADGANGLT

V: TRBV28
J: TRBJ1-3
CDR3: ASRLGTGGNTIY

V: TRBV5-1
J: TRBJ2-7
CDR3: ASSLEGRTGGEQY

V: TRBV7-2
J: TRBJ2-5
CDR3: ASSLDRAGALRGETQY

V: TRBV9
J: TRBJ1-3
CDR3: ASSVRGSSGNTIY

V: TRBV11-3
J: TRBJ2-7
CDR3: ASSLDQITSGGACEQY

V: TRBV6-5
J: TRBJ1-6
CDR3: ASSYSGGPGYRLH

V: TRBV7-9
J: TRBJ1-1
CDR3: SSSLTRQGLNTEAF

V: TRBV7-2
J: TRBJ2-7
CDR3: ASRGQGSLSYEQY

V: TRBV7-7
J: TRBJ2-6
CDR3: ASSPRQGSSGANVLT

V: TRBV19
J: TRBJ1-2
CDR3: ASSIVQGGYT

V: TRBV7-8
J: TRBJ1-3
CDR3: ASRRQDNSGNTIY

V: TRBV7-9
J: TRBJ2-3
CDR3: ASSQDRDPLPDTQY

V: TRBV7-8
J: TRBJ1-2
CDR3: ASSQTTGPGYT

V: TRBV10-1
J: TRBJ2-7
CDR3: ASSDPRGAYEQY

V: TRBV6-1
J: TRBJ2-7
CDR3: ASNLAGGPYEQY

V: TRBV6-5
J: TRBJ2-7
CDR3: ASSYFGGGGEQY

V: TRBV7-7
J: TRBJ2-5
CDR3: ASSLVGPETQY

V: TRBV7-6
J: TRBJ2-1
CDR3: ASSLRAQREQF

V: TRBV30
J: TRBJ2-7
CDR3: AWSGAWDRGSYEQY

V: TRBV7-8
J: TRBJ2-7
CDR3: ASSLESRSGPSSYEQY

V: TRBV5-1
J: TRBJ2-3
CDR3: ASSRGTSGSLDTQY

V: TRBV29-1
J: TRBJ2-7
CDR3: SGRYEQY

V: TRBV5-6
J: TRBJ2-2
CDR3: ASSSETRPATGELF

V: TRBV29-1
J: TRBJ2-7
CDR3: SVVSGIGGEQY

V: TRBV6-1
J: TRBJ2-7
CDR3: ASSEQGLLSYEQY

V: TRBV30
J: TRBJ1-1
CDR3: AWSEAGTTEAF

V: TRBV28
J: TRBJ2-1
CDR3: ASRTSGGAGEQF

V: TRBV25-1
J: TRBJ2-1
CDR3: ASSEIPLAGSYNEQF

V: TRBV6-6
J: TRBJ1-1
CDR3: ASNQEQGLSEAF

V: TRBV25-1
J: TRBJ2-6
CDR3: ASSDILSGANGLT

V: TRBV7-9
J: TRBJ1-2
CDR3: ASRVDSGYGYT

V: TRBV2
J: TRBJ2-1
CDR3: ASSEGLAINEQF

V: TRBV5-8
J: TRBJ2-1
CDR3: ASSLGLAPRNEQF

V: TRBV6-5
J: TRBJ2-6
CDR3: ASTARAGANVLT

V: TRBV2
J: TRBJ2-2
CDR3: ASRGTGTGELF

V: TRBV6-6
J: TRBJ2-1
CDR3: ASTAGQGGEQF

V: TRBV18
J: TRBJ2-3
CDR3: ASSPLAGVGTDTQY

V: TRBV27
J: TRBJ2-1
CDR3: ASTTRLAGPSFF

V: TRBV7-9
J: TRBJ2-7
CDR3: ASSFGSGRTYEQY

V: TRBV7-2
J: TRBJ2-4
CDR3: ASSSGGQGNSQY

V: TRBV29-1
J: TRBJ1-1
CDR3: SFRHLNTEAF

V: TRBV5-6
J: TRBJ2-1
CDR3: ASSFYGLYNEQF

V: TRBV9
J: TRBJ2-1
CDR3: ASSAPGTSDPLRNEQF

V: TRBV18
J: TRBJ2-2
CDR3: ASSRTSGGTTNTGELF

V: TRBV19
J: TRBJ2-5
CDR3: ASSPLAGASQETQY

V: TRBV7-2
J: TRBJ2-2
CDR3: ASSWPRTGRTGELF

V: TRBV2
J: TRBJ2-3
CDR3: ATPREREGTDTQY

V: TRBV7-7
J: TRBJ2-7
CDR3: ASSSGQGAREQY

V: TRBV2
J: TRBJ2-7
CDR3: ASSLISSSVAEQY

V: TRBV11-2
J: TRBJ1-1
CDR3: ASSPLYLPEAF

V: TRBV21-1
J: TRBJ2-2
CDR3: ASSKPDRKEVLNTGELF

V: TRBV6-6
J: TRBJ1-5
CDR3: ASRPGQGYQPQH

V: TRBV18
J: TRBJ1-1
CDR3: ASLPGRAGNTEAF

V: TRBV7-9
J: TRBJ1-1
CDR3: SSSPWTANTEAF